Following are 20 T cell receptor beta chains from one sample sequenced in a study of cytomegalovirus exposure and HLA in healthy donors. Only in-frame clones appear in the TCRdb table, and some are missing; sequencing was by immunoSEQ multiplex PCR. This table has tens of thousands of clones, 95% to 96% appearing once. The specimen was PBMCs. These receptors all stem from a man between 18 and 35 years old in good health and CMV-seronegative.

The V and J genes are TRBV19 and TRBJ2-3, with TRBD1 matching over 7 bases. Germline V lookup: CDR1 LNHDA, CDR2 SQIVND (reference sequence). This CDR3 has 17 residues. V lost 4 bases and J lost 1; bases outside the gene matches: 11. The CDR3 here is CASSNLDRVDGTDTQYF. Here the CDR3 DNA reads TGTGCCAGTAGTAATCTTGACAGGGTCGACGGCACAGATACGCAGTATTTT.

The chain combines TRBV30 with TRBJ1-1, with TRBD1 matching 7 bases. CDR3 size: 13 residues. V dropped 0 bases and J dropped 3; count of bases not matched to a gene: 1. Looked up from germline, CDR1 is GTSNPN and CDR2 is SVGIG (reference sequence). As DNA, the CDR3 is TGTGCCTGGAGTGTAGGGGGCGACACTGAAGCTTTCTTT. It translates to CAWSVGGDTEAFF.

This clone occurred a few times. The rearrangement uses TRBV28 and TRBJ1-5; 7 nucleotides agree with TRBD1. V was pared by 4 bases and J by 4 bases, with 4 bases of the junction left unmatched. Germline CDR1 and CDR2: MDHEN and SYDVKM. The CDR3 totals 14 residues. CDR3 amino acids: CASSSGQYNQPQHF. CDR3 sequence (DNA): TGTGCCAGCAGTTCGGGACAGTATAATCAGCCCCAGCATTTT.

This chain uses TRBV28 with TRBJ1-6, with 7 bases aligning to TRBD1. J was trimmed by 7 bases and V by 1 base; bases with no gene match: 10. In germline, CDR1 is MDHEN, CDR2 SYDVKM. This CDR3 is built from 17 residues. CDR3 DNA: TGTGCCAGCAGTTTATACTCCGGGACAGCGCCAAATTCACCCCTCCACTTT. It encodes CASSLYSGTAPNSPLHF.

CDR3 residues: CASSFFPGVSGNTIYF. The CDR3 DNA reads as TGTGCCAGCAGCTTTTTCCCGGGGGTTTCTGGAAACACCATATATTTT. The V call is TRBV5-6, the J call TRBJ1-3; tentative D call: TRBD1 (5 bases). This CDR3 region has 16 residues. CDR1 and CDR2 from the germline V gene are SGHDT and YYEEEE. V gave up 2 bases and J gave up 1 base, with 13 bases separating them.

The V and J genes are TRBV4-3 and TRBJ2-2, with 7 bases that match TRBD2. The germline gives CDR1 LGHNA, CDR2 YSLEER. CDR3 length: 15 residues. J gave up 3 bases and V 4 bases, and 5 bases lay outside the gene matches. The CDR3 DNA follows: TGCGCCAGCAGCCGGGAGGGCCTCTACACCGGGGAGCTGTTTTTT. Its translation: CASSREGLYTGELFF.

The CDR3 DNA reads as TGCGCCAGCAGCCGATCTCTTGGAGGCAATCAGCCCCAGCATTTT. It is translated as CASSRSLGGNQPQHF. This chain links TRBV4-3 with TRBJ1-5; unclear D gene. From germline, CDR1 is LGHNA and CDR2 YSLEER. The CDR3 has 15 amino acids. V shed 4 bases and J shed 2 bases, with 12 bases lying between them.

This chain links TRBV4-1 with TRBJ1-4; TRBD1 matches 7 bases. From germline, CDR1 is MGHRA and CDR2 YSYEKL. This CDR3 comprises 19 residues. Unmatched junction bases numbered 22, after V lost 4 bases and J lost 8 bases. CDR3 loop: CASSPAPYRQGGRREKLFF. The CDR3 bases are TGCGCCAGCAGCCCGGCACCATACAGACAGGGAGGTAGGAGGGAAAAACTGTTTTTT.

The chain joins TRBV9 to TRBJ2-1, with 12 bases identical to TRBD2. V was pared by 4 bases and J by 6 bases, with 8 bases of the junction left unmatched. The CDR3 has 16 amino acids. Germline V gene lookup returns CDR1 SGDLS and CDR2 YYNGEE. CDR3 loop: CASSLSGTSGLNEQFF. CDR3 sequence (DNA): TGTGCCAGCAGCTTGTCCGGGACTAGCGGGCTCAATGAGCAGTTCTTC.

J is TRBJ2-7 and V is TRBV9; TRBD1 matches at 9 bases. The CDR3 length is 15 residues. CDR1 SGDLS and CDR2 YYNGEE come from the germline V gene. The V gene end was trimmed by 2 bases and the J gene end by 2 bases; junction bases not matched to a gene: 5. CDR3 sequence (DNA): TGTGCCAGCAGCGTGGGGACAGGGACAGCCTACGAGCAGTACTTC. Translating it yields CASSVGTGTAYEQYF.

This clone was observed a single time. The genes are TRBV19 and TRBJ2-7; 8 bases align to TRBD2. CDR3 length equals 13 residues. Germline loops: CDR1 LNHDA, CDR2 SQIVND (reference sequence). Trimming took 6 bases from V and 4 from J; bases not matched to a gene: 5. CDR3 amino acids: CASSATSGYEQYF. The CDR3 region has the DNA TGTGCCAGTAGCGCTACTAGCGGATACGAGCAGTACTTC.

For the CDR3, the DNA is TGTGCCAGCAGCCAAGAGGCAGCGGGAGGGCCCCTCGGGGAGCTGTTTTTT. Translating gives CASSQEAAGGPLGELFF. The chain uses TRBV14 and TRBJ2-2; TRBD2 matches 10 bases. The V and J ends lost 0 bases and 7 bases, in that order; junction bases with no gene match: 8. Per the germline V gene, CDR1 is SGHDN and CDR2 is FVKESK. CDR3 size: 17 residues.

This clone is a singleton in its sample. This chain joins TRBV28 and TRBJ1-2; the match to TRBD1 covers 7 bases. The V and J ends lost 3 bases and 4 bases, in that order; junction bases with no gene match: 5. This CDR3 contains 14 residues. Germline V gives CDR1 MDHEN, CDR2 SYDVKM. This chain's CDR3 is CASSFGDRAYGYTF. CDR3 nucleotide sequence: TGTGCCAGCAGTTTCGGAGACAGGGCCTATGGCTACACCTTC.

CDR3 nucleotide sequence: TGTGCCAGCAGTGACAGGGGCGAGGACACTGAAGCTTTCTTT. It is translated as CASSDRGEDTEAFF. The chain combines TRBV28 with TRBJ1-1, with 8 bases identical to TRBD1. V shed 5 bases, J shed 3 bases, and the junction held 5 bases outside the gene matches. Germline assignment: CDR1 MDHEN and CDR2 SYDVKM. This CDR3 contains 14 residues. Looking up the rest from reference TRBV28 and TRBJ1-1 gives the full variable domain: DVKVTQSSRYLVKRTGEKVFLECVQDMDHENMFWYRQDPGLGLRLIYFSYDVKMKEKGDIPEGYSVSREKKERFSLILESASTNQTSMYLCASSDRGEDTEAFFGQGTRLTVV.

This clone occurred once. This CDR3 reads CATSRVGAYQPQHF. The CDR3 DNA is TGTGCCACCAGCAGAGTGGGGGCATATCAGCCCCAGCATTTT. The chain recombines TRBV15 with TRBJ1-5; tentatively, D is TRBD1 (6 bases). Trimming cost V 1 base and J 5 bases, with 9 bases left between them. CDR1 and CDR2 (germline): LNHNV, YYDKDF (reference sequence). This CDR3 comprises 14 residues.

J is TRBJ2-1 and V is TRBV9, with 9 nucleotides matching TRBD1. Germline loops: CDR1 SGDLS, CDR2 YYNGEE. CDR3 length equals 20 residues. V lost 4 bases to trimming and J lost 1 base; unmatched junction nucleotides: 18. The CDR3 coding sequence is TGTGCCAGCAGCAAACGACAGGGGGGGGGAGCGGGGATGTCCTACAATGAGCAGTTCTTC. It is translated as CASSKRQGGGAGMSYNEQFF.

The V gene is TRBV27, the J gene TRBJ2-7; D possibly corresponds to TRBD1 (5 bases). CDR1 and CDR2 (germline): MNHEY, SMNVEV (reference sequence). Trimming pared 5 bases from V and 9 bases from J, leaving 14 bases between. The CDR3 is made up of 12 amino acids. The CDR3 coding sequence is TGTGCCAGCAGTGGAGTAGGGGTCGGGCAGTACTTC. Protein product: CASSGVGVGQYF.

The chain joins TRBV14 to TRBJ1-1; D uncertain. The germline CDR1 and CDR2 sequences are SGHDN and FVKESK. The CDR3 covers 11 residues. Trimming took 4 bases from V and 4 from J, leaving 4 bases between them. This CDR3 is CASSPLTEAFF. In DNA, the CDR3 is TGTGCCAGCAGCCCTCTCACTGAAGCTTTCTTT.

CDR3 bases: TGCGCCAGCAGCTCAAGGACTAGCGGGACCTCCAATGAGCAGTTCTTC. Translation: CASSSRTSGTSNEQFF. The chain couples TRBV5-1 to TRBJ2-1, with TRBD2 identical over 12 bases. CDR1 SGHRS and CDR2 YFSETQ come from the germline V gene. The trim removed 3 bases at V and 6 bases at J, leaving 7 bases unmatched. This CDR3 comprises 16 residues.

V and J are TRBV7-2 and TRBJ2-5; TRBD2 might be the D (7 bases). This CDR3 is 16 amino acids long. V lost 4 bases, J lost 4 bases, and 19 bases lay in between. Germline CDR1 reads SGHTA; CDR2 reads FQGNSA. The CDR3 loop reads CASSYINREGRETQYF. For the CDR3, the DNA is TGTGCCAGCAGCTACATCAACAGGGAGGGGAGAGAGACCCAGTACTTC.